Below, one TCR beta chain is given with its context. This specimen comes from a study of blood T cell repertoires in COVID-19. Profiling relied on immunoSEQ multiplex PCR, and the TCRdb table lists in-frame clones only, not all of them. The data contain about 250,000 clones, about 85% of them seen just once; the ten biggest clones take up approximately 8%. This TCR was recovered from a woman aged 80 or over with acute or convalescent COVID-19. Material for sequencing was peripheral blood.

CDR3 sequence reads: CANTPPEGRDTEAFF. CDR3 nucleotides: TGTGCCAATACCCCTCCAGAGGGTCGCGACACTGAAGCTTTCTTT. J is TRBJ1-1 and V is TRBV28, with unresolved D. V lost 10 bases and J 3 bases, leaving 21 bases between the germline ends. CDR1 MDHEN and CDR2 SYDVKM come from the germline V gene. The CDR3 covers 15 residues.